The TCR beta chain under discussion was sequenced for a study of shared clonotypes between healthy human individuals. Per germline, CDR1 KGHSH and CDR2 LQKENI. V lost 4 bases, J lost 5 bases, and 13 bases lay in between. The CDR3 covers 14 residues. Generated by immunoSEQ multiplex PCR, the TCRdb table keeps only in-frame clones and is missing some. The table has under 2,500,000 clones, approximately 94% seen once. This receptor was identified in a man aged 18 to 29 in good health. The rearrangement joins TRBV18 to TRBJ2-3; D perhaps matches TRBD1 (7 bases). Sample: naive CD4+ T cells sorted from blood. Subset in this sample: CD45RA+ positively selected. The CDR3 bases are TGTGCCAGCTCACGGACAGGAGGGGGAGATACGCAGTATTTT. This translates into CASSRTGGGDTQYF.